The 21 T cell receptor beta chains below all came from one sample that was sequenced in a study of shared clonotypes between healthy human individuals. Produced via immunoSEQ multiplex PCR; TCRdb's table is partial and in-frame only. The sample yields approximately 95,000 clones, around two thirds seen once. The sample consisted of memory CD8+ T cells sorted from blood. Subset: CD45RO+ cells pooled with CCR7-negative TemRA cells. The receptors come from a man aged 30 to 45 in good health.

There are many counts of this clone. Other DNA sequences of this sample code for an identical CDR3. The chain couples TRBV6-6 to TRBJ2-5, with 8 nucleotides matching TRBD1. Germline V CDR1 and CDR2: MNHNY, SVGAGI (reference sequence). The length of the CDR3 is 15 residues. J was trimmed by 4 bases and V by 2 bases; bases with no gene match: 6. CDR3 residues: CASSYPGQVIETQYF. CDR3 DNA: TGTGCCAGCAGTTACCCGGGACAGGTCATAGAGACCCAGTACTTC.

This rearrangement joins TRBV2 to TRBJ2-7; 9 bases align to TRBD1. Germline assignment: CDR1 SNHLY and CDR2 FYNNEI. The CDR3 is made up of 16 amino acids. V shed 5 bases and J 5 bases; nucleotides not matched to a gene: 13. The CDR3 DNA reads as TGTGCCAGCAGTCCCCCCGGGACAGGGCTGGTCAACGAGCAGTACTTC. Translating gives CASSPPGTGLVNEQYF. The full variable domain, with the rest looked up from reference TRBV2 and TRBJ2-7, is EPEVTQTPSHQVTQMGQEVILRCVPISNHLYFYWYRQILGQKVEFLVSFYNNEISEKSEIFDDQFSVERPDGSNFTLKIRSTKLEDSAMYFCASSPPGTGLVNEQYFGPGTRLTVT.

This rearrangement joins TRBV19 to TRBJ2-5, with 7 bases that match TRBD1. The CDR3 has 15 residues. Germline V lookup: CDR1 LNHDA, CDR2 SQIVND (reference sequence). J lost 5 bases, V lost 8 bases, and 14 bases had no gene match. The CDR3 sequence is CASAGTEPWGETQYF. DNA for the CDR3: TGTGCCAGTGCCGGGACAGAGCCCTGGGGGGAGACCCAGTACTTC.

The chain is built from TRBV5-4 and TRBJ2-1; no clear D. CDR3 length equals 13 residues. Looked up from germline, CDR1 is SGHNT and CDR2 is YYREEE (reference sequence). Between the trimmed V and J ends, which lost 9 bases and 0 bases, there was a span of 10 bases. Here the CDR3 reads CATSPPSYNEQFF. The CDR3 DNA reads TGTGCCACCTCGCCTCCCTCCTACAATGAGCAGTTCTTC.

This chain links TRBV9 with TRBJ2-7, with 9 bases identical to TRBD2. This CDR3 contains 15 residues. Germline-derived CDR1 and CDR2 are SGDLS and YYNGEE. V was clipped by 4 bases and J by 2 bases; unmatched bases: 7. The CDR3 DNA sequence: TGTGCCAGCAGCCCGACTAGCGGACCGACCTACGAGCAGTACTTC. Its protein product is CASSPTSGPTYEQYF. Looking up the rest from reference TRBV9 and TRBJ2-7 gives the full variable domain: DSGVTQTPKHLITATGQRVTLRCSPRSGDLSVYWYQQSLDQGLQFLIQYYNGEERAKGNILERFSAQQFPDLHSELNLSSLELGDSALYFCASSPTSGPTYEQYFGPGTRLTVT.

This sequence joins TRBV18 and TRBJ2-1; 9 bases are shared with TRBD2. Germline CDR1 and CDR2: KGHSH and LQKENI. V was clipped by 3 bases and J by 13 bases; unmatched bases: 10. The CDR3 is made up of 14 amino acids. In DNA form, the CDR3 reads TGTGCCAGCTCACCCCGACTAGCGGCTCCCGGTCAGTTCTTC. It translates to CASSPRLAAPGQFF.

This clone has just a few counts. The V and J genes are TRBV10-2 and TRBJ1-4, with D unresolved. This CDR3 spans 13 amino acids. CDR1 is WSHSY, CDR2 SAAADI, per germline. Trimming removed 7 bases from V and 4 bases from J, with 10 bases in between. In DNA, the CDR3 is TGCGCCAGCACCCCCTGGGTTAATGAAAAACTGTTTTTT. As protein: CASTPWVNEKLFF.

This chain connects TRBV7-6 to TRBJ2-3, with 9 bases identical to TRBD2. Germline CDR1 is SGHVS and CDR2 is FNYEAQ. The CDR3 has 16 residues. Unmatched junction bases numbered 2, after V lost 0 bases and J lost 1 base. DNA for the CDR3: TGTGCCAGCAGCTTAGCGCCTAGCGGGGGCACAGATACGCAGTATTTT. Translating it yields CASSLAPSGGTDTQYF.

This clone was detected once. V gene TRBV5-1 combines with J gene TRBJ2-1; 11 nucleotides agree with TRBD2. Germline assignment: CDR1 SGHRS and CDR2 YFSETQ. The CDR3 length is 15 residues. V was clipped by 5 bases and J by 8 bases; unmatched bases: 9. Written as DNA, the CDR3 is TGCGCCAGCAGACTAGCGGGAGTATCGGCCGATGAGCAGTTCTTC. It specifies CASRLAGVSADEQFF.

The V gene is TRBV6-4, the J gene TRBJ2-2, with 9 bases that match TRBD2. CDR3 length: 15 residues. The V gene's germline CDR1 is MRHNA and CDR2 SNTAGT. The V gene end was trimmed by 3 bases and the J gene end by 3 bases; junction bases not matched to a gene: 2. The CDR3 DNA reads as TGTGCCAGCAGTGAGCGGGAGGGGGACACCGGGGAGCTGTTTTTT. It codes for CASSEREGDTGELFF.

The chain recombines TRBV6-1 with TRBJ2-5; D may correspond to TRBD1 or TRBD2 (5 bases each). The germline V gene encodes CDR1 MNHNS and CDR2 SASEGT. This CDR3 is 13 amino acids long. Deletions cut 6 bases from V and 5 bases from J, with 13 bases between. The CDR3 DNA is TGTGCCAGCAGGGGGGTAGGCAGCGAGACCCAGTACTTC. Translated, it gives CASRGVGSETQYF.

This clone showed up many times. The CDR3 DNA is TGCGCCAGCAGCCCCCGCCAAGCAGGGAGTCCTGAAGCTTTCTTT. Encoded protein: CASSPRQAGSPEAFF. The chain carries TRBV4-1 and TRBJ1-1, with D possibly TRBD1 on 5 matching bases. The V gene lost 4 bases and the J gene lost 6 bases, with 18 bases spanning the gap. Germline V gives CDR1 MGHRA, CDR2 YSYEKL. This CDR3 is built from 15 residues.

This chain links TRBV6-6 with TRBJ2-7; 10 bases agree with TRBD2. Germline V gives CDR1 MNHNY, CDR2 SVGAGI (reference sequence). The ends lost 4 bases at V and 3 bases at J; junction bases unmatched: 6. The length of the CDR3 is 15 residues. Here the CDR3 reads CASSLAGGTYYEQYF. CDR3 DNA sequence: TGTGCCAGCAGTTTAGCGGGAGGAACATACTACGAGCAGTACTTC.

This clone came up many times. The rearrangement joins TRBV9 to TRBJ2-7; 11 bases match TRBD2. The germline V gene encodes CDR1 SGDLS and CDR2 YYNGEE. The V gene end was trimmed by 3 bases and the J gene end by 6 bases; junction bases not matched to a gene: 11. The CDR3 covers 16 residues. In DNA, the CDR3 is TGTGCCAGCAGCGCCGAAATAGCGGGAGGGCCGGTCGAGCAGTACTTC. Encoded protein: CASSAEIAGGPVEQYF. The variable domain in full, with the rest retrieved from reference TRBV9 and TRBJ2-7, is DSGVTQTPKHLITATGQRVTLRCSPRSGDLSVYWYQQSLDQGLQFLIQYYNGEERAKGNILERFSAQQFPDLHSELNLSSLELGDSALYFCASSAEIAGGPVEQYFGPGTRLTVT.

Here the CDR3 reads CASSLTGTSGYSTDTQYF. In DNA form, the CDR3 reads TGCGCCAGCAGCTTGACCGGGACTAGCGGGTATAGCACAGATACGCAGTATTTT. V usage is TRBV5-1 and J usage is TRBJ2-3, with 12 bases aligning to TRBD2. Germline loops: CDR1 SGHRS, CDR2 YFSETQ. V shed 1 base and J 0 bases; nucleotides not matched to a gene: 6. This CDR3 spans 18 amino acids.

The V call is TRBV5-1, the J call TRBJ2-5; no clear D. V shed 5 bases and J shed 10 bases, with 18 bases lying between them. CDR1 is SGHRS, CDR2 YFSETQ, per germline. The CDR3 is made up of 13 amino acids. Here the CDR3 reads CASSLSYGGNQYF. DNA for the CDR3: TGCGCCAGCAGTTTATCCTACGGTGGGAACCAGTACTTC. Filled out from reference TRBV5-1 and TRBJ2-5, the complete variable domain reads KAGVTQTPRYLIKTRGQQVTLSCSPISGHRSVSWYQQTPGQGLQFLFEYFSETQRNKGNFPGRFSGRQFSNSRSEMNVSTLELGDSALYLCASSLSYGGNQYFGPGTRLLVL.

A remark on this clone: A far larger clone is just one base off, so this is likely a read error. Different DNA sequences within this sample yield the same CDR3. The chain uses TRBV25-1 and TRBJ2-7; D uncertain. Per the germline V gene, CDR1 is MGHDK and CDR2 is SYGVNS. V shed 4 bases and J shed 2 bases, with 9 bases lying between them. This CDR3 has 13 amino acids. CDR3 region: CASSAGTAYEQYF. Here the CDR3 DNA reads TGTGCCAGCAGTGCCGGAACAGCCTACGAGCAGTACTTC.

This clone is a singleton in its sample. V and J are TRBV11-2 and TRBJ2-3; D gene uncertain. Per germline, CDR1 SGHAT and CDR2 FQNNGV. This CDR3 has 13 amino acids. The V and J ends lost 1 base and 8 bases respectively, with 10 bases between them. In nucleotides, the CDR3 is TGTGCCAGCAGCTTAGCTTCGCCCCTTACGCAGTATTTT. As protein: CASSLASPLTQYF.

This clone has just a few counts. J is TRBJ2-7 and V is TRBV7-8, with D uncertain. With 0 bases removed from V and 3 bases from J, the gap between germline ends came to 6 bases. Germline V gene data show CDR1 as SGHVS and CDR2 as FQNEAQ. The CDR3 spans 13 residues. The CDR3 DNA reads TGTGCCAGCAGCTTAGCGCTAGACTACGAGCAGTACTTC. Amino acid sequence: CASSLALDYEQYF.

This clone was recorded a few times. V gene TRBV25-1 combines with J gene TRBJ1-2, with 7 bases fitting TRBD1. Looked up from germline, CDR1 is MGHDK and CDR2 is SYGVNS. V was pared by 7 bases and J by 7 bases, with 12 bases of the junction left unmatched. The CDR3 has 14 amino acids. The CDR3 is CASNGEGAGGGYTF. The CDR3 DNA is TGTGCCAGCAACGGGGAGGGGGCCGGTGGTGGCTACACCTTC.

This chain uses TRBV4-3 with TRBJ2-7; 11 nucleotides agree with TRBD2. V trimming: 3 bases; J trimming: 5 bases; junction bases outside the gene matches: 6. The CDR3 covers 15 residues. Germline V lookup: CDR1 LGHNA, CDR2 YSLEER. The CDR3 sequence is CASSQGLAVVDEQYF. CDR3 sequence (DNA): TGCGCCAGCAGCCAGGGACTAGCGGTCGTTGACGAGCAGTACTTC.